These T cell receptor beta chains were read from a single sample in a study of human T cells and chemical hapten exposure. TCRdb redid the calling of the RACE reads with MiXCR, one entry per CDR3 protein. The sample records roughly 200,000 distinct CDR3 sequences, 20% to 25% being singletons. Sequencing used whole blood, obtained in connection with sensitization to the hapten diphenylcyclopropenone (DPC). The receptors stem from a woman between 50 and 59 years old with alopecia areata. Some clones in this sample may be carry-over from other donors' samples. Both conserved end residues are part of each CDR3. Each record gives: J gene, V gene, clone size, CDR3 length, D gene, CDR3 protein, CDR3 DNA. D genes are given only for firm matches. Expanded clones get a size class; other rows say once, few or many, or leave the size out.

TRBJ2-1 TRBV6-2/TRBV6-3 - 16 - CASSHGSGSSYNEQFF TGTGCCAGCAGCCACGGGTCGGGGAGCTCCTACAATGAGCAGTTCTTC
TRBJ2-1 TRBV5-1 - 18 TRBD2 CASSLGLAGGAAYNEQFF TGCGCCAGCAGCTTGGGACTAGCGGGAGGGGCGGCCTACAATGAGCAGTTCTTC
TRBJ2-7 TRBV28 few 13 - CASGLGATGEQYF TGTGCCAGTGGGCTGGGCGCGACGGGCGAGCAGTACTTC
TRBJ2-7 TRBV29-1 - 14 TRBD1 CSAARTGGPYEQYF TGCAGCGCAGCCCGGACAGGGGGCCCCTACGAGCAGTACTTC
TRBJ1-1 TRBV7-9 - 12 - CASSSSTGEAFF TGTGCCAGCAGCTCTAGTACGGGGGAAGCTTTCTTT
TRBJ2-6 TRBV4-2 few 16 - CASSPRQSSGANVLTF TGTGCCAGCAGCCCGAGACAGAGCTCTGGGGCCAACGTCCTGACTTTC
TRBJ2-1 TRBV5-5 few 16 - CASSLGGFGFSNEQFF TGTGCCAGCAGCTTGGGGGGGTTTGGGTTTAGCAATGAGCAGTTCTTC
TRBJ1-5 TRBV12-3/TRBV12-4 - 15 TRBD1 CASRIGQGSNQPQHF TGTGCCAGCAGAATCGGACAGGGGAGCAATCAGCCCCAGCATTTT
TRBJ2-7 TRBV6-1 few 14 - CASSEPRGTYEQYF TGTGCCAGCAGTGAACCCAGGGGTACCTACGAGCAGTACTTC
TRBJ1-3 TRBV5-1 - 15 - CASSLTANSGNTIYF TGCGCCAGCAGCTTGACAGCCAACTCTGGAAACACCATATATTTT
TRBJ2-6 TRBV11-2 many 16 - CASSLDWVSGANVLTF TGTGCCAGCAGCTTAGATTGGGTCTCTGGGGCCAACGTCCTGACTTTC
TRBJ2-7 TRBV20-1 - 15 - CSAYIYGPSSYEQYF TGCAGTGCTTATATCTACGGACCGAGCTCCTACGAGCAGTACTTC
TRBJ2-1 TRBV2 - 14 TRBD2 CASMGLAGFNEQFF TGTGCCAGCATGGGACTAGCGGGTTTCAATGAGCAGTTCTTC
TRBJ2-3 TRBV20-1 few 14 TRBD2 CSATLADSTDTQYF TGCAGTGCTACCCTAGCGGATAGCACAGATACGCAGTATTTT
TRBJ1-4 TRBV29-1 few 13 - CSVAEVTNEKLFF TGCAGCGTCGCAGAGGTTACTAATGAAAAACTGTTTTTT
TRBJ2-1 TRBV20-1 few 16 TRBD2 CSARGPGLAVYNEQFF TGCAGTGCTAGAGGTCCGGGACTAGCGGTTTACAATGAGCAGTTCTTC
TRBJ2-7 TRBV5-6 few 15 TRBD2 CASSRLAGGTYEQYF TGTGCCAGCAGCAGACTAGCGGGAGGAACCTACGAGCAGTACTTC
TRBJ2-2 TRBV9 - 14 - CASSVSVLAGELFF TGTGCCAGCAGCGTATCGGTTTTGGCCGGGGAGCTGTTTTTT
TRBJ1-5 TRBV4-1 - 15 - CASSQTGGGDQPQHF TGCGCCAGCAGCCAGACGGGGGGGGGGGATCAGCCCCAGCATTTT
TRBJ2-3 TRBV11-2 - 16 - CASSLGRVESTDTQYF TGTGCCAGCAGCTTAGGCAGGGTGGAGAGCACAGATACGCAGTATTTT
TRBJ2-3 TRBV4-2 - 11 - CASSGYDTQYF TGTGCCAGCAGCGGGTATGATACGCAGTATTTT
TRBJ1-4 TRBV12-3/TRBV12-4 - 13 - CASGPGGNEKLFF TGTGCCAGTGGACCCGGCGGTAATGAAAAACTGTTTTTT
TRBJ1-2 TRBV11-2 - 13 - CASSPTEDFGYTF TGTGCCAGCAGCCCGACAGAAGATTTTGGCTACACCTTC
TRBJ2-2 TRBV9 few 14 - CASTNQGGPGELFF TGTGCCAGCACGAACCAGGGAGGACCCGGGGAGCTGTTTTTT
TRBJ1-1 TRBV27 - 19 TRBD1 CASKRSDRAGWGPNTEAFF TGTGCCAGCAAGAGGTCGGACAGGGCGGGTTGGGGACCAAACACTGAAGCTTTCTTT
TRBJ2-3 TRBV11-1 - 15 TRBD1 CASSVQTGVTDTQYF TGTGCCAGCAGCGTACAGACAGGGGTCACAGATACGCAGTATTTT
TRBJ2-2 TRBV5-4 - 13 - CASSFWGTGELFF TGTGCCAGCAGCTTTTGGGGGACCGGGGAGCTGTTTTTT
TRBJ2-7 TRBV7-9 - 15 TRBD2 CASSLGAGFTYEQYF TGTGCCAGCAGCTTAGGAGCGGGATTCACCTACGAGCAGTACTTC
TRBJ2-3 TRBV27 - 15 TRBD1 CATGNRGRLIDTQYF TGTGCCACGGGGAACAGGGGGCGGCTGATTGATACGCAGTATTTT
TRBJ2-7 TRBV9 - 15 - CASSVSWARGYEQYF TGTGCCAGCAGCGTATCGTGGGCAAGGGGCTACGAGCAGTACTTC
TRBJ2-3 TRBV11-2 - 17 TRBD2 CASSSRGSGIRTDTQYF TGTGCCAGCAGCTCCCGGGGTAGCGGGATCCGCACAGATACGCAGTATTTT
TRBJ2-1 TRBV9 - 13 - CASSTRPGNEQFF TGTGCCAGCAGCACCAGACCGGGCAATGAGCAGTTCTTC
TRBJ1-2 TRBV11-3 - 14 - CASSLGGENYGYTF TGTGCCAGCAGCTTAGGGGGAGAAAACTATGGCTACACCTTC
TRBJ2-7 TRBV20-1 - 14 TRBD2 CSARRPSGSYEQYF TGCAGTGCTAGACGCCCTAGCGGGAGCTACGAGCAGTACTTC
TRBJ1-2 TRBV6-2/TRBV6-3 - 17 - CASSYATLAGSPYGYTF TGTGCCAGCAGTTACGCTACGCTCGCGGGGTCCCCTTATGGCTACACCTTC
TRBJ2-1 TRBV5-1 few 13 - CASSQTLLNEQFF TGCGCCAGCTCCCAGACCCTACTCAATGAGCAGTTCTTC
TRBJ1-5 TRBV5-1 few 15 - CASSQTGGGNQPQHF TGCGCCAGCAGCCAGACCGGCGGGGGCAATCAGCCCCAGCATTTT
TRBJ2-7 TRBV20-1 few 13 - CSAPDFKTYEQYF TGCAGTGCTCCCGACTTTAAGACCTACGAGCAGTACTTC
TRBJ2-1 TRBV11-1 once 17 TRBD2 CASSFLGKREAYNEQFF TGTGCCAGCAGCTTTCTCGGAAAGCGGGAGGCCTACAATGAGCAGTTCTTC
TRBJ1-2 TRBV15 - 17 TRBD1 CATSRDLLPTGGEGYTF TGTGCCACCAGCAGAGATCTACTCCCGACAGGGGGTGAGGGCTACACCTTC
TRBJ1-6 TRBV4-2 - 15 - CASSQGAGEGSPLHF TGTGCCAGCAGCCAAGGCGCGGGAGAGGGTTCACCCCTCCACTTT
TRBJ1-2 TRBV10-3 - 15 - CAISADASRNYGYTF TGTGCCATCAGTGCGGACGCCTCTAGGAACTATGGCTACACCTTC
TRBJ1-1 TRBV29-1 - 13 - CSVSGNPNTEAFF TGCAGCGTGAGTGGAAACCCGAACACTGAAGCTTTCTTT
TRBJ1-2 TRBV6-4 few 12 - CASSPQTDGYTF TGTGCCAGCAGCCCCCAAACGGATGGCTACACCTTC
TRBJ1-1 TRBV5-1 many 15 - CASSPSPQTNTEAFF TGCGCCAGCAGCCCTTCTCCTCAGACGAACACTGAAGCTTTCTTT
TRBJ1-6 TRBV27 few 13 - CASSMDRNSPLHF TGTGCCAGCAGTATGGACAGAAATTCACCCCTCCACTTT
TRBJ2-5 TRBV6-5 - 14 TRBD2 CASSRDYRTETQYF TGTGCCAGCAGCCGGGACTACAGGACGGAGACCCAGTACTTC